This T cell receptor beta chain was captured by sequencing in a study of cytomegalovirus exposure and HLA in healthy donors. Study-wide results and caveats: Reportedly, cytomegalovirus status was diagnosed with high sensitivity and specificity. Certain indistinguishable V segments, among them TRBV6-2 and TRBV6-3, were excluded. Segments of the TCR beta V type were, in most cases, productive about 87% or about 30% of the time in an earlier analysis.

This clone was counted only a few times. What it binds is unknown. The PCR was carried out with 60 Vbeta primers and 13 Jbeta primers. Some clones are missing from TCRdb's copy, which holds only in-frame ones; the method was immunoSEQ multiplex PCR. Among under 150,000 clones listed, 70% to 85% were seen once. J was trimmed by 4 bases and V by 2 bases; bases with no gene match: 7. Germline-derived CDR1 and CDR2 are MNHEY and SVGAGI. This CDR3 has 16 residues. Sequences were obtained from PBMCs. The TCR sequence derives from a boy aged 2 to 9 in good health and CMV-seronegative. The V gene is TRBV6-5, the J gene TRBJ2-3, with 9 positions matching TRBD2. The CDR3: CASSYRAGGPSDTQYF. The CDR3 nucleotides are TGTGCCAGCAGTTACCGGGCGGGAGGGCCATCAGATACGCAGTATTTT.